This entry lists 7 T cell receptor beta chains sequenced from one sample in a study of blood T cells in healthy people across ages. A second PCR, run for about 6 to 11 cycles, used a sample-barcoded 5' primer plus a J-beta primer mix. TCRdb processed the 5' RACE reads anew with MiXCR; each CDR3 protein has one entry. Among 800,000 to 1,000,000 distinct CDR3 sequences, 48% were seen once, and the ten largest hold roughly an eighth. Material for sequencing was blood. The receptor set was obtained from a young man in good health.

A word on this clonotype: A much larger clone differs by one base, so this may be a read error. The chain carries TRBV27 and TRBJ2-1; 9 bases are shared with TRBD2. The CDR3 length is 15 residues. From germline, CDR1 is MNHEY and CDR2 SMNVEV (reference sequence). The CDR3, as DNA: TGTGCCGGCAGTTTCGGGACTAGCTTTCGGTATGAGCAGTTCTTC. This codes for CAGSFGTSFRYEQFF.

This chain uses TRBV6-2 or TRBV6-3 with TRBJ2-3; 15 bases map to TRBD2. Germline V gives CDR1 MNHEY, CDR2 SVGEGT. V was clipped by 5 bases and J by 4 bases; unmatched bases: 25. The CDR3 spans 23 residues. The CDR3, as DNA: TGTGCCAGCAGTACATTACCGGGACTAGCGGGGGGCTGCTCTTCTCTTTGTTCAGATACGCAGTATTTT. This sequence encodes CASSTLPGLAGGCSSLCSDTQYF.

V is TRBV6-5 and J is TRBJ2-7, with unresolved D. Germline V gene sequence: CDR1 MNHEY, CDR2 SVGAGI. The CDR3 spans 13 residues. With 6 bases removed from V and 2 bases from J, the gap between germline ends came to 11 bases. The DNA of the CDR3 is TGTGCCAGCAGCCGCGGCCACCCCTACGAGCAGTACTTC. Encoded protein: CASSRGHPYEQYF.

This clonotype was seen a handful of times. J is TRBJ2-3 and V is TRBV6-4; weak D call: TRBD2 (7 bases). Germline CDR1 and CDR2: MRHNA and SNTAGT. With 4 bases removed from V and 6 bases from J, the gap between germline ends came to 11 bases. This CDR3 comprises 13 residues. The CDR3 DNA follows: TGTGCCAGCAGTGCGGGGGGCGGGGATACGCAGTATTTT. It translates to CASSAGGGDTQYF.

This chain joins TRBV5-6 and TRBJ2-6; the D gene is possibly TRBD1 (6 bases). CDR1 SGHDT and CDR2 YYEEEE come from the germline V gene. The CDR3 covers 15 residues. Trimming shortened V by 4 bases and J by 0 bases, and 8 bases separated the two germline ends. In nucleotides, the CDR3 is TGTGCCAGCAGCACAGGGTTCTCTGGGGCCAACGTCCTGACTTTC. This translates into CASSTGFSGANVLTF. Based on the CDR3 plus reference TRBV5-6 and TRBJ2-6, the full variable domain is DAGVTQSPTHLIKTRGQQVTLRCSPKSGHDTVSWYQQALGQGPQFIFQYYEEEERQRGNFPDRFSGHQFPNYSSELNVNALLLGDSALYLCASSTGFSGANVLTFGAGSRLTVL.

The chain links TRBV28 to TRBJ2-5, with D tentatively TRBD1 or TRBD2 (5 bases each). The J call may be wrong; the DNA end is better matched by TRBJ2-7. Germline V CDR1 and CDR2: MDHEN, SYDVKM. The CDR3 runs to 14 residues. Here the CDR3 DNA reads TGTGCCAGCAGTTCGGGGACGGAACTCTACGAGCAGTACTTC. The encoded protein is CASSSGTELYEQYF.

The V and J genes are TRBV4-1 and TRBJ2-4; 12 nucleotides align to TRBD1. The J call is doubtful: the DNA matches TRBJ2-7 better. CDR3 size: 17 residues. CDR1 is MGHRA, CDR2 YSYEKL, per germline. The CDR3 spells CASSQLAGQGATYEQYF. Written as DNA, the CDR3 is TGCGCCAGCAGCCAATTGGCGGGACAGGGGGCTACCTACGAGCAGTACTTC.